A selection of T cell receptor beta chains follows, all from one sample in a study of T-cell memory formation after mild COVID-19. TCRdb called the 5' RACE reads again in MiXCR, with one record for every CDR3 protein. The sample records approximately 570,000 distinct CDR3 sequences, more than 15% being singletons. Sequencing input: PBMCs or a T cell subset sorted from them (not recorded which). The receptors shown here come from an adult woman who had mild COVID-19 (a few samples of this study predate the infection). Cell type and time point are not known. The CDR3 runs from the conserved cysteine through the conserved F or W. The D gene is left open where the match is weak. A clone size is listed for some rows: how often the clone was seen (once, few, many), or a class if it is expanded.

d_call: .; v_call: TRBV12-3/TRBV12-4; j_call: TRBJ1-1; clone_size: few; cdr3_aa: CASSLDGGRGTEAFF; cdr3_nt: TGTGCCAGCAGTTTAGATGGGGGCAGGGGCACTGAAGCTTTCTTT
d_call: TRBD1; v_call: TRBV12-3/TRBV12-4; j_call: TRBJ2-7; clone_size: .; cdr3_aa: CASSWVGDRGYEQYF; cdr3_nt: TGTGCCAGCAGTTGGGTCGGGGACAGGGGCTACGAGCAGTACTTC
d_call: .; v_call: TRBV9; j_call: TRBJ2-3; clone_size: few; cdr3_aa: CASSVDASWPFDTQYF; cdr3_nt: TGTGCCAGCAGCGTAGACGCTAGTTGGCCCTTCGATACGCAGTATTTT
d_call: .; v_call: TRBV4-3; j_call: TRBJ2-7; clone_size: .; cdr3_aa: CASSQERGLGRDEQYF; cdr3_nt: TGCGCCAGCAGCCAAGAGAGGGGGTTGGGGAGAGACGAGCAGTACTTC
d_call: TRBD1; v_call: TRBV27; j_call: TRBJ2-7; clone_size: many; cdr3_aa: CASSSRQGSSYEQYF; cdr3_nt: TGTGCCAGCAGTTCAAGACAGGGTAGCTCCTACGAGCAGTACTTC
d_call: TRBD1; v_call: TRBV27; j_call: TRBJ1-2; clone_size: .; cdr3_aa: CASSPWTGEVDGYTF; cdr3_nt: TGTGCCAGCAGTCCTTGGACAGGGGAGGTGGATGGCTACACCTTC
d_call: TRBD1; v_call: TRBV19; j_call: TRBJ2-7; clone_size: few; cdr3_aa: CASRDREGEQYF; cdr3_nt: TGTGCCAGTAGAGACAGGGAAGGCGAGCAGTACTTC
d_call: .; v_call: TRBV9; j_call: TRBJ2-3; clone_size: few; cdr3_aa: CASSEGTRTDTQYF; cdr3_nt: TGTGCCAGCAGCGAGGGGACCCGCACAGATACGCAGTATTTT
d_call: .; v_call: TRBV3-1; j_call: TRBJ2-2; clone_size: .; cdr3_aa: CASRPVGSGSGELFF; cdr3_nt: TGTGCCAGCAGGCCCGTCGGCAGCGGATCCGGGGAGCTGTTTTTT
d_call: TRBD1; v_call: TRBV12-3/TRBV12-4; j_call: TRBJ2-7; clone_size: few; cdr3_aa: CASSTGTGVEQYF; cdr3_nt: TGTGCCAGCAGTACCGGGACAGGGGTCGAGCAGTACTTC
d_call: .; v_call: TRBV29-1; j_call: TRBJ1-3; clone_size: few; cdr3_aa: CSVETTSGNTIYF; cdr3_nt: TGCAGCGTTGAGACAACCTCTGGAAACACCATATATTTT
d_call: TRBD1; v_call: TRBV12-3/TRBV12-4; j_call: TRBJ2-4; clone_size: .; cdr3_aa: CASSPWTGVDKNIQYF; cdr3_nt: TGTGCCAGCAGTCCGTGGACAGGGGTTGACAAAAACATTCAGTACTTC
d_call: TRBD2; v_call: TRBV20-1; j_call: TRBJ2-2; clone_size: few; cdr3_aa: CSAMGRAGVHTGELFF; cdr3_nt: TGCAGTGCTATGGGACGCGCGGGAGTGCACACCGGGGAGCTGTTTTTT
d_call: .; v_call: TRBV4-2; j_call: TRBJ1-1; clone_size: many; cdr3_aa: CASSSGEVNTEAFF; cdr3_nt: TGTGCCAGCAGCAGTGGAGAAGTGAACACTGAAGCTTTCTTT
d_call: .; v_call: TRBV5-1; j_call: TRBJ2-3; clone_size: .; cdr3_aa: CASRGPATDTQYF; cdr3_nt: TGCGCCAGCAGGGGACCGGCCACAGATACGCAGTATTTT
d_call: .; v_call: TRBV3-1; j_call: TRBJ2-2; clone_size: few; cdr3_aa: CASSQGTGLDDTGELFF; cdr3_nt: TGTGCCAGCAGCCAGGGAACGGGGCTTGACGACACCGGGGAGCTGTTTTTT
d_call: .; v_call: TRBV18; j_call: TRBJ1-3; clone_size: .; cdr3_aa: CASSPLQAADGNTIYF; cdr3_nt: TGTGCCAGCTCACCTCTACAGGCCGCGGACGGAAACACCATATATTTT
d_call: TRBD2; v_call: TRBV30; j_call: TRBJ2-3; clone_size: .; cdr3_aa: CAWSEMVGTSGTLVSTDTQYF; cdr3_nt: TGTGCCTGGAGTGAGATGGTGGGGACTAGCGGGACACTTGTGAGCACAGATACGCAGTATTTT
d_call: .; v_call: TRBV2; j_call: TRBJ2-1; clone_size: .; cdr3_aa: CASSDRPTQFF; cdr3_nt: TGTGCCAGCAGTGATAGACCCACCCAGTTCTTC
d_call: TRBD2; v_call: TRBV4-2; j_call: TRBJ2-5; clone_size: .; cdr3_aa: CASSPRSSREAQETQYF; cdr3_nt: TGTGCCAGCAGCCCCAGGTCTTCCCGGGAGGCCCAAGAGACCCAGTACTTC
d_call: .; v_call: TRBV27; j_call: TRBJ2-7; clone_size: few; cdr3_aa: CASSSRQAHEQYF; cdr3_nt: TGTGCCAGCAGTTCGCGACAGGCCCACGAGCAGTACTTC
d_call: TRBD2; v_call: TRBV6-5; j_call: TRBJ2-3; clone_size: .; cdr3_aa: CASSTSRGLAGGGTDTQYF; cdr3_nt: TGTGCCAGCAGTACCTCGCGAGGACTAGCGGGAGGGGGCACAGATACGCAGTATTTT
d_call: TRBD2; v_call: TRBV14; j_call: TRBJ2-7; clone_size: few; cdr3_aa: CASSRQTSGYEQYF; cdr3_nt: TGTGCCAGCAGCCGCCAGACTAGCGGCTACGAGCAGTACTTC
d_call: TRBD2; v_call: TRBV6-1; j_call: TRBJ2-1; clone_size: .; cdr3_aa: CASKPGTRGNEQFF; cdr3_nt: TGTGCCAGCAAGCCCGGGACTAGGGGGAATGAGCAGTTCTTC
d_call: TRBD1; v_call: TRBV24-1; j_call: TRBJ2-3; clone_size: .; cdr3_aa: CATSDLGQGAGDTQYF; cdr3_nt: TGTGCCACCAGTGATCTTGGCCAGGGGGCCGGAGATACGCAGTATTTT
d_call: .; v_call: TRBV7-8; j_call: TRBJ1-1; clone_size: .; cdr3_aa: CASTTTGNTEAFF; cdr3_nt: TGTGCCAGCACCACTACCGGGAACACTGAAGCTTTCTTT
d_call: .; v_call: TRBV4-3; j_call: TRBJ1-1; clone_size: few; cdr3_aa: CASSPHEANTEAFF; cdr3_nt: TGCGCCAGCAGCCCGCACGAAGCTAACACTGAAGCTTTCTTT
d_call: .; v_call: TRBV2; j_call: TRBJ2-7; clone_size: many; cdr3_aa: CASKPLYEQYF; cdr3_nt: TGTGCCAGCAAACCTCTCTACGAGCAGTACTTC
d_call: TRBD2; v_call: TRBV18; j_call: TRBJ2-5; clone_size: few; cdr3_aa: CASSPQGTSMGETQYF; cdr3_nt: TGTGCCAGCTCGCCACAAGGGACTAGTATGGGAGAGACCCAGTACTTC
d_call: .; v_call: TRBV5-1; j_call: TRBJ1-2; clone_size: .; cdr3_aa: CASSFVMDGGYTF; cdr3_nt: TGCGCCAGCAGCTTCGTGATGGACGGTGGCTACACCTTC
d_call: TRBD1; v_call: TRBV6-5; j_call: TRBJ2-7; clone_size: .; cdr3_aa: CASSYRTGQGAYEQYF; cdr3_nt: TGTGCCAGCAGTTACCGTACCGGACAGGGGGCCTACGAGCAGTACTTC
d_call: TRBD1; v_call: TRBV11-2; j_call: TRBJ1-1; clone_size: many; cdr3_aa: CASSSAPGQGRTEAFF; cdr3_nt: TGTGCCAGCAGCTCTGCCCCGGGACAGGGGAGGACTGAAGCTTTCTTT
d_call: .; v_call: TRBV10-3; j_call: TRBJ2-3; clone_size: few; cdr3_aa: CAIRVSPDSPDTQYF; cdr3_nt: TGTGCCATCAGAGTGTCTCCCGACTCCCCGGATACGCAGTATTTT
d_call: .; v_call: TRBV6-5; j_call: TRBJ1-2; clone_size: .; cdr3_aa: CASSSGHYGYTF; cdr3_nt: TGTGCCAGCAGTTCTGGACACTATGGCTACACCTTC
d_call: .; v_call: TRBV5-1; j_call: TRBJ1-1; clone_size: .; cdr3_aa: CASSLAGQLNTEAFF; cdr3_nt: TGCGCCAGCAGCTTGGCGGGGCAACTGAACACTGAAGCTTTCTTT
d_call: TRBD2; v_call: TRBV7-2; j_call: TRBJ2-1; clone_size: many; cdr3_aa: CASSLGRSSGSNEQFF; cdr3_nt: TGTGCCAGCAGCTTGGGCCGGTCTAGCGGGAGCAATGAGCAGTTCTTC
d_call: .; v_call: TRBV4-2; j_call: TRBJ2-3; clone_size: .; cdr3_aa: CASSQVFEDTQYF; cdr3_nt: TGTGCCAGCAGCCAAGTGTTCGAGGATACGCAGTATTTT
d_call: .; v_call: TRBV7-9; j_call: TRBJ2-7; clone_size: many; cdr3_aa: CASSFSTREQYF; cdr3_nt: TGTGCCAGCAGCTTTTCCACCCGCGAGCAGTACTTC
d_call: .; v_call: TRBV25-1; j_call: TRBJ2-1; clone_size: .; cdr3_aa: CASSENRRTLFYNEQFF; cdr3_nt: TGTGCCAGCAGTGAGAACCGGAGGACCCTTTTTTACAATGAGCAGTTCTTC
d_call: TRBD1; v_call: TRBV19; j_call: TRBJ1-2; clone_size: .; cdr3_aa: CASSIGTGWGYTF; cdr3_nt: TGTGCCAGTAGTATTGGGACAGGGTGGGGCTACACCTTC
d_call: .; v_call: TRBV27; j_call: TRBJ2-7; clone_size: .; cdr3_aa: CASSFQGRTYEQYF; cdr3_nt: TGTGCCAGCAGTTTTCAGGGGAGAACCTACGAGCAGTACTTC
d_call: .; v_call: TRBV18; j_call: TRBJ2-2; clone_size: .; cdr3_aa: CASSPAHNTGELFF; cdr3_nt: TGTGCCAGCTCACCGGCCCATAACACCGGGGAGCTGTTTTTT
d_call: .; v_call: TRBV7-8; j_call: TRBJ2-1; clone_size: many; cdr3_aa: CASSVDGNNEQFF; cdr3_nt: TGTGCCAGCAGCGTAGACGGAAACAATGAGCAGTTCTTC
d_call: TRBD1; v_call: TRBV20-1; j_call: TRBJ1-3; clone_size: few; cdr3_aa: CSAREARDRAGNTIYF; cdr3_nt: TGCAGTGCTAGAGAAGCCAGGGACAGGGCTGGAAACACCATATATTTT
d_call: .; v_call: TRBV24-1; j_call: TRBJ2-3; clone_size: few; cdr3_aa: CATSDPTGPVGRSSQYF; cdr3_nt: TGTGCCACCAGTGACCCGACCGGGCCCGTGGGAAGGAGTTCGCAGTATTTT
d_call: TRBD1; v_call: TRBV7-9; j_call: TRBJ2-5; clone_size: .; cdr3_aa: CASSRQGRTEETQYF; cdr3_nt: TGTGCCAGCAGCCGACAGGGACGCACCGAAGAGACCCAGTACTTC
d_call: TRBD2; v_call: TRBV11-3; j_call: TRBJ2-1; clone_size: few; cdr3_aa: CASSLVFGLAGVRDEQFF; cdr3_nt: TGTGCCAGCAGCTTAGTCTTTGGACTAGCGGGAGTAAGGGATGAGCAGTTCTTC
d_call: .; v_call: TRBV5-6; j_call: TRBJ2-7; clone_size: many; cdr3_aa: CASSKRRVYEQYF; cdr3_nt: TGTGCCAGCAGCAAACGGCGGGTCTACGAGCAGTACTTC
d_call: .; v_call: TRBV4-2; j_call: TRBJ2-7; clone_size: few; cdr3_aa: CASSQELVESEQYF; cdr3_nt: TGTGCCAGCAGCCAAGAACTAGTCGAATCCGAGCAGTACTTC
d_call: .; v_call: TRBV5-1; j_call: TRBJ2-3; clone_size: few; cdr3_aa: CASRIAESTDTQYF; cdr3_nt: TGCGCCAGCAGAATCGCAGAAAGCACAGATACGCAGTATTTT
d_call: TRBD1; v_call: TRBV6-5; j_call: TRBJ1-2; clone_size: few; cdr3_aa: CASSPWDSANYGYTF; cdr3_nt: TGTGCCAGCAGTCCCTGGGACAGCGCTAACTATGGCTACACCTTC
d_call: .; v_call: TRBV18; j_call: TRBJ1-2; clone_size: .; cdr3_aa: CASSPPFDLAPGNYGYTF; cdr3_nt: TGTGCCAGCTCACCACCGTTCGATCTGGCGCCGGGGAACTATGGCTACACCTTC